The clone carrying this T cell receptor (beta chain) has only a few counts. The antigen remains unidentified. The source of the sample is a study of human T cells and chemical hapten exposure. In the source study's methods: Ranging from about 20,000 to 700,000, TCR counts per sample had a median value of around 91,000. TCRdb called the RACE reads again in MiXCR, with one record for every CDR3 protein. The V and J calls reflect TCRdb's pipeline rather than the authors' work. The sample holds fewer than 300,000 distinct CDR3 sequences; over 8% are singletons and the top ten take around 2.5%. Study results and caveats: No change in TCRs above 1 in 1000 frequency was produced by DPC sensitization.

The CDR3 consists of 13 residues. Germline assignment: CDR1 SQVTM and CDR2 ANQGSEA. J was trimmed by 4 bases and V by 1 base; bases with no gene match: 2. Time point reported: pre-sensitization, week 0. Regarding treatment: therapeutic diphenylcyclopropenone sensitization with weekly scalp DPC. The sample here was whole blood, taken in connection with sensitization to the hapten diphenylcyclopropenone (DPC). The chain uses TRBV29-1 and TRBJ2-3, with 7 nucleotides matching TRBD2. The clonotype originates from a woman aged 40 to 50 with alopecia areata. Some clones in this sample may be carry-over from other donors' samples. CDR3 nucleotide sequence: TGCAGCGTTGAAGGGGGGGGACCAGATACGCAGTATTTT. It translates to CSVEGGGPDTQYF.